This T cell receptor (beta chain) derives from a study of shared clonotypes between healthy human individuals. The authors distributed each subset's genomic DNA evenly over several immunoSEQ plates. Here immunoSEQ multiplex PCR was the method, and the copy in TCRdb shows in-frame clones only, minus some. The sample holds 2 million to 3 million clones, roughly 92% seen once. Looked up from germline, CDR1 is SGHDT and CDR2 is YYEEEE. Trimming removed 1 base from V and 4 bases from J, with 18 bases in between. The CDR3 is 17 amino acids. Sequenced input: naive CD4+ T cells sorted from blood. Subset denoted: CD45RA+ positively selected. This receptor was taken from a young man in good health. This sequence joins TRBV5-6 and TRBJ1-3; D gene uncertain. CDR3 DNA sequence: TGTGCCAGCAGCTTGTTTTTCTCCAGGATTGCAGGAAACACCATATATTTT. This encodes CASSLFFSRIAGNTIYF.